This TCR beta chain was documented in a study of regulatory T cells in long-lasting Graves disease (dated by TCRdb to the early 2020s). For context, the study as a whole: Antithyroid drugs had been taken for less than 3 months by newly diagnosed Graves' disease patients. The study was conducted in China and was registered as a clinical trial. A total of some 35 samples underwent TCR sequencing, from 13 patients with persistent Graves' disease and some 20 patients with newly diagnosed Graves' disease. This study used TCR sequencing and RNA sequencing of peripheral blood to compare persistent Graves' disease patients against newly diagnosed Graves' disease patients. What the work shows at the level of the full study, not this receptor alone: Persistent Graves' disease patients showed lower TCR Shannon entropy and fewer highly expanded clones than newly diagnosed patients, suggesting clonal expansion. Persistent patients shared more public clonotypes among themselves (2,741) than newly diagnosed patients did (over 900). Sequencing and analysis were limited to the TCR beta chain. The authors acknowledged the small sample size as a limitation that may reduce accuracy. Only peripheral blood was studied, because thyroid tissue, the primary lesion, was inaccessible.

The method behind the library was multiplex PCR. TCRdb records Illumina HiSeq 4000 as the sequencer. CDR3 regions were amplified by Arm-PCR with iRepertoire HTBI primers to construct TCR beta libraries. Before sequencing, the PCR products went through gel purification. As for the authors' bioinformatics: Gene usage analysis of CDR3 amino acid clonotypes used the roughly 60 TRBV and some 13 TRBJ segments found across samples. Filtered high-quality paired reads were merged into contigs using COPE and FqMerger. BLAST was used to align contigs to IMGT TRBV, TRBD and TRBJ reference genes, and CDR3 was defined according to IMGT. Highly expanded clones were defined as clonotypes with a frequency above 0.1%. Shannon entropy served as the measure of repertoire diversity, while the Gini coefficient captured V-J evenness. A clonotype was considered public if more than one individual shared it. The public reads were reanalyzed by TCRdb: fastp trimming at Q25, MiXCR alignment, in-frame beta chains only. A single entry per CDR3 protein holds the most common genes and DNA from its merged rows. TCRdb's processing, not the study's, gives the V and J calls here. Counted in this sample were about 620,000 distinct CDR3 sequences; 15% to 20% of them appeared once. The ten largest account for about 17% of the sample.

Of note for this clonotype: Its target antigen remains unknown. No much larger clonotype is one base removed from it; base qualities were not supplied.

The time point label corresponds to: newly diagnosed GD, antithyroid drugs for less than 3 months. For both TCR sequencing and RNA sequencing, RNA was extracted from PBMCs in TRIzol. Graves' disease was diagnosed according to American Thyroid Association guidelines. Patients for the study were recruited at an endocrinology department in Xi'an, China. Each patient gave 9 to 10 milliliters of peripheral blood, collected in an EDTA anticoagulant tube. Ficoll Paque Plus density gradient separation was used to isolate PBMCs, and no additional T cell sorting was done. An Agilent 2100 Bioanalyzer and agarose gel were used to assess RNA quality, and a NanoDrop 2000 was used to measure RNA concentration. The sample also formed part of further work on T cells in Graves' hyperthyroidism and ophthalmopathy. That second report states: Graves' hyperthyroidism was defined as stable when no progression to ophthalmopathy occurred over 18 months of follow-up. The hyperthyroidism patients were between 18 and 65 years old and newly diagnosed, with a disease duration of less than 2 months. Patients with uncontrolled infections, other autoimmune diseases, pregnancy or lactation were excluded. Diagnoses were established on the basis of clinical symptoms, serum thyroxine and TRAb, thyroid ultrasound, and orbital computed tomography. The TCR CDR3 was subjected to a first round of RT-PCR using the HTBI primer set and the Qiagen OneStep RT-PCR kit. Most expanded thyroid clonotypes (frequency above 0.001) were also found in blood, which suggests that blood repertoires may mirror thyroid immune responses. Ophthalmopathy was separated from stable hyperthyroidism by a 13 V-J signature model, with over 85% sensitivity and roughly 84% specificity obtained in cross-validation and 80%/75% obtained in testing. In validation, the model predicted progression to ophthalmopathy a median of 6.5 months before onset, with about 70% sensitivity and almost 75% specificity. A discovery cohort of around 100 patients, 43 with Graves' ophthalmopathy and over 55 with stable Graves' hyperthyroidism, was used to find distinguishing TCR V-J signatures. Whether ophthalmopathy could be predicted prospectively was tested in an independent validation cohort made up of some 20 hyperthyroidism patients plus 17 patients who later progressed to ophthalmopathy. The roughly 100 discovery patients were divided at random into training and test sets in a 7:3 ratio. Thyroid tissue and blood T-cell repertoires from more than five Graves' hyperthyroidism patients were also compared in the study. After sampling, hyperthyroidism patients received methimazole starting at 30 mg daily, and ophthalmopathy patients received high-dose intravenous methylprednisolone. The libraries were constructed in a second round of multiplex PCR and then size-selected and purified. Paired-end sequencing of the libraries was performed with 100 bp reads on an Illumina HiSeq2000. SOAPnuke was used to process the raw data, with reads discarded if the reads contained adapters or uncalled bases, had a mean Phred below 15, or lacked an exact constant-primer or identifier match. COPE v1.2.5 was used to merge the high-quality paired reads, and each unique nucleotide sequence was defined as a clonotype. MiTCR v1.1 was used to align clonotypes to the IMGT TRBV, TRBD and TRBJ reference segments. Analysis was restricted to V-J combinations with a frequency above 0.0001, which covered roughly 99% of repertoires. The TCS score was defined as F50 (clonal expansion) divided by E x V (chaos), with BLOSUM62-based TCRdist calculated between CDR3 peptides within each V-J. Welch's t-statistics and random forest reduced 500 to 650 V-J features to about 13, which were used in a naive Bayes classifier (R e1071). Sample size was not statistically predetermined, and blinding of investigators to group allocation was not performed. The paper reports TCR Vbeta CDR3 sequencing of over 130 peripheral blood samples: over 40 ophthalmopathy, 70 to 85 hyperthyroidism and around 17 progressor patients.

The specimen was peripheral blood mononuclear cells (PBMCs), collected at new diagnosis, from a patient treated with antithyroid drugs. This clonotype was obtained from a woman in her twenties or thirties with Graves disease. Donor details come from another sample of the same person, matched by shared clones.

The bases are TGTGCCCCGGCGAGGCGGGAGTGCGGCGGGGAGCTGTTTTTT. Its coded protein is CAPARRECGGELFF. Recombination linked TRBV15 to TRBJ2-2; 7 nucleotides in the junction match TRBD2. The CDR3 contains 14 residues, cysteine and phenylalanine counted. Only the CDR3 portion is preserved as DNA: 42 bases, with reading frame beginning at the first base. CDR1 and CDR2 (LNHNV, YYDKDF) derive from the germline V gene (reference sequence). After removal of 11 bases from V and 7 bases from J, the junction retains 13 bases not matched to a gene.